These 9 T cell receptor beta chains came from one sample sequenced in a study of blood T cell repertoires in COVID-19. Data came from immunoSEQ multiplex PCR; TCRdb stores just in-frame clones and leaves some out. Here the sample spans about 360,000 clones, around nine tenths being singletons. Sequencing used peripheral blood. Source of these receptors: a woman aged 60-70 years with COVID-19, enrolled during active disease.

This rearrangement joins TRBV11-3 to TRBJ2-2; 14 bases agree with TRBD2. Germline CDR1 and CDR2: SGHNT and YENEEA. V dropped 5 bases and J dropped 4; count of bases not matched to a gene: 15. The CDR3 is 20 amino acids. The CDR3 region is CASSPGHWGLAGVPTGELFF. The CDR3 region has the DNA TGTGCCAGCAGCCCAGGACATTGGGGACTAGCGGGGGTCCCCACCGGGGAGCTGTTTTTT.

CDR3 sequence: CASSIMGQNYEQYF. In DNA form, the CDR3 reads TGTGCCAGTAGTATAATGGGACAGAACTACGAGCAGTACTTC. This chain connects TRBV19 to TRBJ2-7, with TRBD1 matching 7 bases. This CDR3 spans 14 amino acids. V lost 2 bases and J lost 3; bases outside the gene matches: 4. CDR1 LNHDA and CDR2 SQIVND come from the germline V gene (reference sequence). The entire variable domain, with the rest obtained from reference TRBV19 and TRBJ2-7, is as follows: DGGITQSPKYLFRKEGQNVTLSCEQNLNHDAMYWYRQDPGQGLRLIYYSQIVNDFQKGDIAEGYSVSREKKESFPLTVTSAQKNPTAFYLCASSIMGQNYEQYFGPGTRLTVT.

The chain carries TRBV10-3 and TRBJ1-2; the D gene is possibly TRBD1 (5 bases). The CDR3 spans 14 residues. From germline, CDR1 is ENHRY and CDR2 SYGVKD. Trimming took 3 bases from V and 3 from J, leaving 11 bases between them. CDR3 sequence: CAISDYGGDYGYTF. The CDR3 DNA follows: TGTGCCATCAGTGACTATGGAGGGGACTATGGCTACACCTTC.

The J gene is TRBJ1-1, the V gene TRBV9; TRBD1 matches at 8 bases. The CDR3 runs to 15 residues. The V gene end was trimmed by 4 bases and the J gene end by 3 bases; junction bases not matched to a gene: 8. Germline V gene data show CDR1 as SGDLS and CDR2 as YYNGEE. For the CDR3, the DNA is TGTGCCAGCAGCTTCGGACAGGGCGCTGACACTGAAGCTTTCTTT. Its protein product is CASSFGQGADTEAFF.

The chain joins TRBV15 to TRBJ1-5, with no clear D. V was cut by 4 bases and J by 4 bases, with 8 bases left in between. The CDR3 contains 13 residues. Germline V gene data show CDR1 as LNHNV and CDR2 as YYDKDF (reference sequence). CDR3 in amino acids: CATSITSNQPQHF. For the CDR3, the DNA is TGTGCCACCAGCATAACCAGTAATCAGCCCCAGCATTTT.

This sequence joins TRBV5-8 and TRBJ2-1; a possible D gene is TRBD1 (5 bases). Trimming removed 0 bases from V and 1 base from J, with 8 bases in between. The CDR3 spans 15 residues. Germline lookup yields CDR1 SGHTS and CDR2 YDEGEE. The CDR3 region has the DNA TGTGCCAGCAGCTTGGGGACACATTCCTACAATGAGCAGTTCTTC. Translated: CASSLGTHSYNEQFF.

Here the CDR3 DNA reads TGTGCCAGTAGTAATCTTTCAGGGCATAGCAATCAGCCCCAGCATTTT. This sequence encodes CASSNLSGHSNQPQHF. The rearrangement joins TRBV19 to TRBJ1-5; the D gene is possibly TRBD1 (5 bases). V lost 4 bases, J lost 0 bases, and 13 bases lay in between. The CDR3 has 16 amino acids. The germline CDR1 and CDR2 sequences are LNHDA and SQIVND (reference sequence).

This rearrangement joins TRBV18 to TRBJ1-5, with no clear D. The CDR3 extends over 17 amino acids. Trimming left V 5 bases short and J 2 bases short, with 19 bases between. Germline CDR1 reads KGHSH; CDR2 reads LQKENI. CDR3 DNA sequence: TGTGCCAGCTCATCCGATACCCCCTCCTATGGCAATCAGCCCCAGCATTTT. This translates into CASSSDTPSYGNQPQHF.

The chain joins TRBV5-1 to TRBJ2-7; perhaps TRBD1 as D (5 bases). The length of the CDR3 is 14 residues. V was shortened by 4 bases and J by 5 bases, with 16 bases between the two germline ends. CDR1 is SGHRS, CDR2 YFSETQ, per germline. CDR3 sequence (DNA): TGCGCCAGCAGCAGTGGGCAGGGTGTCGACGAGCAGTACTTC. Translating gives CASSSGQGVDEQYF.